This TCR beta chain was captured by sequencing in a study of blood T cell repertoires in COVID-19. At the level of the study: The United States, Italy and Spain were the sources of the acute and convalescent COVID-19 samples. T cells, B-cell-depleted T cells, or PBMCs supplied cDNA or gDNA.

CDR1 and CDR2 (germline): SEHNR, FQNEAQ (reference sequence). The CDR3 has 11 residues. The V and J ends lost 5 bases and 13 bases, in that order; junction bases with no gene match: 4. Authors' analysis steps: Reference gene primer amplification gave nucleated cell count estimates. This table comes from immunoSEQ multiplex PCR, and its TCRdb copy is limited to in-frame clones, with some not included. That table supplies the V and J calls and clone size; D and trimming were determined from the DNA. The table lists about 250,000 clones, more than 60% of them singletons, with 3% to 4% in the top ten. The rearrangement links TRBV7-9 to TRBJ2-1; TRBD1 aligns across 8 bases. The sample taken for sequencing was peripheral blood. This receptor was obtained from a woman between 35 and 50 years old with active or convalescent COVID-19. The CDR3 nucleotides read TGTGCCAGCAGCCCCGGGACAGGTCAGTTCTTC. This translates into CASSPGTGQFF.